This T cell receptor beta chain was recorded in a study of blood T cell repertoires in COVID-19. Study information: PBMCs, B-cell-depleted T cells, or T cells were the source of the cDNA or gDNA that made up the material.

Sequenced by immunoSEQ multiplex PCR; TCRdb stores in-frame clones only, minus some. The sample yields over 300,000 clones, roughly 85% seen once. Germline-derived CDR1 and CDR2 are LGHNT and FRNRAP. The CDR3 loop spans 15 amino acids. Trimming removed 6 bases from V and 4 bases from J; junction bases left unmatched: 4. The sequenced sample consisted of PBMCs or T cells enriched from blood (not recorded which). The chain carries TRBV12-5 and TRBJ2-5; TRBD2 agrees at 14 bases. This receptor was taken from a man aged 25-40 years who had recovered from COVID-19. The CDR3 region has the DNA TGTGCTAGTGGGACTAGCGGGGGGGCCGGAGAGACCCAGTACTTC. Protein: CASGTSGGAGETQYF. Full variable domain (remainder filled in from reference TRBV12-5 and TRBJ2-5): DARVTQTPRHKVTEMGQEVTMRCQPILGHNTVFWYRQTMMQGLELLAYFRNRAPLDDSGMPKDRFSAEMPDATLATLKIQPSEPRDSAVYFCASGTSGGAGETQYFGPGTRLLVL.